These T cell receptor beta chains were read from a single sample in a study of identical twins. TCRdb processed the 5' RACE reads anew with MiXCR; each CDR3 protein has one entry. The data show about 890,000 distinct CDR3 sequences, 12% seen once. In addition, the sample was reused for a study of yellow fever vaccine responses in identical twins.

The specimen sequenced was PBMCs. The receptors here all came from a woman between 18 and 29 years old in good health. Both conserved end residues are part of each CDR3. D genes are given only for firm matches. A clone size is listed for some rows: how often the clone was seen (once, few, many), or a class if it is expanded.

j_gene | v_gene | abundance | d_gene | len | CDR3nt | CDR3aa
TRBJ2-1 | TRBV5-1 | many | NA | 14 | TGCGCCAGCAGCTTGGTTCTTGGGTACAATGAGCAGTTCTTC | CASSLVLGYNEQFF
TRBJ1-2 | TRBV6-1 | few | TRBD1 | 15 | TGTGCCAGCAGTGGACGGGACAGGGAAAGCTATGGCTACACCTTC | CASSGRDRESYGYTF
TRBJ2-3 | TRBV24-1 | few | NA | 15 | TGTGCCACCAGTGATTTGAAGACTTCCCCAGATACGCAGTATTTT | CATSDLKTSPDTQYF
TRBJ2-3 | TRBV4-1 | few | TRBD1 | 18 | TGCGCCAGCAGCCAAGCACCGGACGGACAGGGCCGCACAGATACGCAGTATTTT | CASSQAPDGQGRTDTQYF
TRBJ2-3 | TRBV24-1 | NA | TRBD1 | 15 | TGTGCCACCAGTGATGCAGGGGGCGGGACAGATACGCAGTATTTT | CATSDAGGGTDTQYF
TRBJ1-2 | TRBV20-1 | NA | TRBD1 | 14 | TGCAGTGCTAGAAACCCGGGACAGGGTCATGGCTACACCTTC | CSARNPGQGHGYTF
TRBJ2-7 | TRBV11-2 | NA | TRBD1 | 15 | TGTGCCAGCAGCTTATTGGACAGGGCGATATACGAGCAGTACTTC | CASSLLDRAIYEQYF
TRBJ2-1 | TRBV15 | NA | TRBD2 | 15 | TGTGCCACCAGCAGAATAGTAGCGGGGGGGAATGAGCAGTTCTTC | CATSRIVAGGNEQFF
TRBJ2-1 | TRBV6-1 | NA | NA | 15 | TGTGCCAGCAGTGAATGGGACATAGGGGAGGATGAGCAGTTCTTC | CASSEWDIGEDEQFF
TRBJ1-1 | TRBV9 | NA | NA | 17 | TGTGCCAGCAGCGGGCAGGAATCCGGGATCAATCGCCCTGAAGCTTTCTTT | CASSGQESGINRPEAFF